The 21 T cell receptor beta chains below come from one sample, sequenced in a study of T-cell memory formation after mild COVID-19. TCRdb re-analysed the 5' RACE reads in MiXCR, keeping a single row per CDR3 protein. The sample lists about 190,000 distinct CDR3 sequences; 27% were seen once. The sample taken for sequencing was PBMCs or a T cell subset sorted from them (not recorded which). These receptors all come from an adult woman who had mild COVID-19 (a few samples of this study predate the infection). Cell type and time point are not known.

This clonotype was detected once. The V gene is TRBV2, the J gene TRBJ1-2; no firm D call. V was trimmed by 6 bases and J by 4 bases, leaving 9 bases between them. Germline V gene lookup returns CDR1 SNHLY and CDR2 FYNNEI. The CDR3 runs to 12 residues. CDR3 bases: TGTGCCAGCAGCCTAATAGCCTATGGCTACACCTTC. Its translation: CASSLIAYGYTF.

This clonotype was seen a few times. The chain combines TRBV11-2 with TRBJ2-3, with 10 bases matching TRBD2. J was trimmed by 2 bases and V by 5 bases; bases with no gene match: 4. The germline CDR1 and CDR2 sequences are SGHAT and FQNNGV. The CDR3 has 15 residues. The CDR3 nucleotides read TGTGCCAGCAGCGCTAGCGGGAGACCCACAGATACGCAGTATTTT. This encodes CASSASGRPTDTQYF.

This chain joins TRBV12-3 or TRBV12-4 and TRBJ1-2, with D uncertain. Between the trimmed V and J ends, which lost 11 bases and 8 bases, there was a span of 12 bases. The CDR3 covers 10 residues. As DNA, the CDR3 is TGTGCCGATACTAAGGAGGGCTACACCTTC. Residues: CADTKEGYTF.

The chain combines TRBV18 with TRBJ1-5; TRBD1 aligns across 8 bases. The V gene end was trimmed by 6 bases and the J gene end by 6 bases; junction bases not matched to a gene: 7. The CDR3 has 14 residues. The germline V gene encodes CDR1 KGHSH and CDR2 LQKENI. The CDR3 nucleotides read TGTGCCAGCTCTCCAGGGGGCCAGGGTCAGCCCCAGCATTTT. It specifies CASSPGGQGQPQHF.

This clonotype was picked up a small number of times. V usage is TRBV20-1 and J usage is TRBJ2-1; 7 nucleotides line up with TRBD2. Germline CDR1 is DFQATT and CDR2 is SNEGSKA (reference sequence). This CDR3 has 14 amino acids. With V trimmed by 1 base and J by 10 bases, 10 bases remained unmatched. The CDR3 spells CSARVGTTGDEQFF. The CDR3 region has the DNA TGCAGTGCTAGAGTCGGGACTACAGGAGACGAGCAGTTCTTC.

The rearrangement uses TRBV14 and TRBJ1-2, with D maybe TRBD1 (5 bases). This CDR3 spans 13 amino acids. With 1 base removed from V and 7 bases from J, the gap between germline ends came to 10 bases. Per germline, CDR1 SGHDN and CDR2 FVKESK. CDR3 region: CASSQGQKRGYTF. The CDR3 bases are TGTGCCAGCAGCCAAGGACAGAAGCGTGGCTACACCTTC.

V is TRBV3-1 and J is TRBJ2-1; tentatively, D is TRBD2 (5 bases). CDR1 and CDR2 from the germline V gene are LGHDT and YNNKEL (reference sequence). V was pared by 0 bases and J by 4 bases, with 13 bases between. The CDR3 consists of 16 residues. CDR3 DNA: TGTGCCAGCAGCCAAGATCGAGGGCCGCTATACAATGAGCAGTTCTTC. Translation: CASSQDRGPLYNEQFF.

This clonotype was counted only a few times. This chain uses TRBV12-3 or TRBV12-4 with TRBJ1-1; D call uncertain. The CDR3 has 12 residues. V gave up 8 bases and J gave up 0 bases, with 7 bases separating them. The CDR3: CASGPLNTEAFF. As DNA, the CDR3 is TGTGCCAGCGGACCCTTGAACACTGAAGCTTTCTTT.

V and J are TRBV5-1 and TRBJ2-7, with D hard to call. The CDR3 has 13 residues. The V end lost 4 bases, the J end lost 5 bases, and 13 bases lay between the germline ends. Germline-derived CDR1 and CDR2 are SGHRS and YFSETQ. The CDR3 DNA reads TGCGCCAGCAGCCCCTGGGGAAGCAACGAGCAGTACTTC. The encoded protein is CASSPWGSNEQYF.

The gene calls are TRBV7-2 and TRBJ2-1; 13 bases agree with TRBD2. This CDR3 is 16 amino acids long. J gave up 2 bases and V 5 bases, and 3 bases lay outside the gene matches. CDR1 and CDR2 (germline): SGHTA, FQGNSA. The CDR3 spells CASSRTSGRTYNEQFF. The CDR3 DNA is TGTGCCAGCAGCCGGACTAGCGGGAGAACCTACAATGAGCAGTTCTTC. Filled out from reference TRBV7-2 and TRBJ2-1, the complete variable domain reads GAGVSQSPSNKVTEKGKDVELRCDPISGHTALYWYRQSLGQGLEFLIYFQGNSAPDKSGLPSDRFSAERTGGSVSTLTIQRTQQEDSAVYLCASSRTSGRTYNEQFFGPGTRLTVL.

This clonotype was observed a handful of times. V gene TRBV30 combines with J gene TRBJ2-7, with TRBD1 matching over 9 bases. V was pared by 2 bases and J by 2 bases, with 4 bases of the junction left unmatched. CDR3 length: 14 residues. Germline-derived CDR1 and CDR2 are GTSNPN and SVGIG (reference sequence). The CDR3 reads CAWSSGTGTYEQYF. CDR3 coding DNA: TGTGCCTGGAGTTCCGGGACAGGGACCTACGAGCAGTACTTC.

The gene calls are TRBV12-3 or TRBV12-4 and TRBJ1-6, with D maybe TRBD1 (6 bases). CDR3 length: 15 amino acids. With 6 bases removed from V and 8 bases from J, the gap between germline ends came to 17 bases. The CDR3 bases are TGTGCCAGCAGCCTAGGGACACCGGGAGATTCACCCCTCCACTTT. This gives the protein CASSLGTPGDSPLHF.

This clonotype was seen a single time. The chain couples TRBV5-1 to TRBJ1-5; perhaps TRBD1 as D (6 bases). Per germline, CDR1 SGHRS and CDR2 YFSETQ. The CDR3 extends over 15 amino acids. V lost 2 bases and J lost 1, with 10 bases in between. CDR3 amino acids: CASSLTGNSNQPQHF. DNA of the CDR3: TGCGCCAGCAGCTTAACAGGGAACAGCAATCAGCCCCAGCATTTT. Variable domain in full (rest from reference TRBV5-1 and TRBJ1-5): KAGVTQTPRYLIKTRGQQVTLSCSPISGHRSVSWYQQTPGQGLQFLFEYFSETQRNKGNFPGRFSGRQFSNSRSEMNVSTLELGDSALYLCASSLTGNSNQPQHFGDGTRLSIL.

There are a few counts of this clonotype. The DNA of the CDR3 is TGTGCCAGCAGCTTAGCGCAGGGACTAGTACTCGAAGAGACCCAGTACTTC. This sequence encodes CASSLAQGLVLEETQYF. The chain couples TRBV7-9 to TRBJ2-5, with 8 nucleotides matching TRBD2. With 0 bases clipped from V and 3 bases from J, the junction kept 9 bases outside the gene matches. Per germline, CDR1 SEHNR and CDR2 FQNEAQ (reference sequence). CDR3 length equals 17 residues. The variable domain in full, completed from reference TRBV7-9 and TRBJ2-5, reads DTGVSQNPRHKITKRGQNVTFRCDPISEHNRLYWYRQTLGQGPEFLTYFQNEAQLEKSRLLSDRFSAERPKGSFSTLEIQRTEQGDSAMYLCASSLAQGLVLEETQYFGPGTRLLVL.

The gene calls are TRBV7-9 and TRBJ2-1; D remains unclear. Germline CDR1 and CDR2: SEHNR and FQNEAQ (reference sequence). V was cut by 5 bases and J by 6 bases, with 11 bases left in between. This CDR3 is 13 amino acids long. Written as DNA, the CDR3 is TGTGCCAGCAGCGGGGTAGGGCTCAATGAGCAGTTCTTC. Translation gives CASSGVGLNEQFF.

This clonotype was seen only a few times. The rearrangement joins TRBV29-1 to TRBJ1-2, with 8 bases matching TRBD1. Germline V lookup: CDR1 SQVTM, CDR2 ANQGSEA. V shed 4 bases, J shed 8 bases, and the junction held 6 bases outside the gene matches. The CDR3 loop spans 12 amino acids. The DNA of the CDR3 is TGCAGCGTTGTCCAGGGGGCAGAAGGCTACACCTTC. It specifies CSVVQGAEGYTF.

J is TRBJ2-7 and V is TRBV20-1; 9 nucleotides agree with TRBD2. CDR3 length: 14 residues. Germline assignment: CDR1 DFQATT and CDR2 SNEGSKA (reference sequence). V gave up 4 bases and J gave up 2 bases; unmatched junction bases: 6. CDR3 DNA sequence: TGCAGTGCTACGGTAGCGGGGGCAACCTACGAGCAGTACTTC. It encodes CSATVAGATYEQYF.

As DNA, the CDR3 is TGTGCCACCAGTGACCTGGGACAGGGGGCAGAAGAGACCCAGTACTTC. Protein sequence: CATSDLGQGAEETQYF. The chain couples TRBV24-1 to TRBJ2-5; 12 positions match TRBD1. Trimming at V came to 4 bases and at J to 3 bases, leaving 5 bases not matched to a gene. CDR1 is KGHDR and CDR2 is SFDVKD in the germline V gene. CDR3 size: 16 residues.

This chain joins TRBV12-3 or TRBV12-4 and TRBJ2-1; 9 nucleotides line up with TRBD2. After removal of 7 bases from V and 10 bases from J, the junction contained 17 bases not matched to a gene. The CDR3 has 16 residues. The CDR3 coding sequence is TGTGCCAGCACCCCCCAAGCGGGACTAGCCCCCCACGAGCAGTTCTTC. Translation gives CASTPQAGLAPHEQFF.

This clonotype has just a few counts. The junction does not match germline at one end; this may be a read error. The chain employs TRBV5-4 and TRBJ2-2; possibly TRBD1 for D (6 bases). The CDR3 contains 15 residues. In germline, CDR1 is SGHNT, CDR2 YYREEE (reference sequence). The CDR3 bases are TGTGCCAGCAGATTGGACAGTTCCAACACCGGGGAGCTGTTTTTT. Translated, it gives CASRLDSSNTGELFF. Full variable domain (rest looked up from reference TRBV5-4 and TRBJ2-2): ETGVTQSPTHLIKTRGQQVTLRCSSQSGHNTVSWYQQALGQGPQFIFQYYREEENGRGNFPPRFSGLQFPNYSSELNVNALELDDSALYLCASRLDSSNTGELFFGEGSRLTVL.

This clonotype was observed a few times. The chain employs TRBV5-5 and TRBJ2-1, with D unclear. The length of the CDR3 is 13 residues. Germline loops: CDR1 SGHKS, CDR2 YYEKEE (reference sequence). The V and J ends lost 1 base and 4 bases respectively, with 6 bases between them. The CDR3 region is CASSLSDYNEQFF. The CDR3, as DNA: TGTGCCAGCAGCTTGTCCGATTACAATGAGCAGTTCTTC.